These 21 T cell receptor beta chains were all obtained from the same sample, sequenced in a study of blood T cell repertoires in COVID-19. Measured with immunoSEQ multiplex PCR; TCRdb has only the in-frame clones, and not every one. The sample lists about 63,000 clones; roughly 85% were seen once. Sequenced material: peripheral blood. These receptors originate from a human donor in a cohort sampled during active COVID-19.

The chain is built from TRBV7-9 and TRBJ2-1; a possible D gene is TRBD2 (5 bases). CDR1 is SEHNR and CDR2 is FQNEAQ in the germline V gene (reference sequence). The CDR3 length is 13 residues. V gave up 3 bases and J gave up 5 bases, with 8 bases separating them. The CDR3 loop is CASSFGNDNEQFF. In DNA form, the CDR3 reads TGTGCCAGCAGCTTCGGGAACGACAATGAGCAGTTCTTC.

V usage is TRBV30 and J usage is TRBJ1-1; no clear D. CDR3 size: 13 residues. V was shortened by 0 bases and J by 1 base, with 6 bases between the two germline ends. CDR1 and CDR2 (germline): GTSNPN, SVGIG (reference sequence). The CDR3 DNA follows: TGTGCCTGGAGTGTACAAAGGAACACTGAAGCTTTCTTT. Amino acid sequence: CAWSVQRNTEAFF.

This clone was observed a single time. CDR3 in DNA: TGTGCCAGCAGTCGGACTAGCCTAGGTGCCGGGGAGCTGTTTTTT. This sequence encodes CASSRTSLGAGELFF. The gene calls are TRBV28 and TRBJ2-2; 8 bases agree with TRBD2. V lost 5 bases to trimming and J lost 6 bases; unmatched junction nucleotides: 8. The germline V gene has CDR1 MDHEN and CDR2 SYDVKM. The CDR3 has 15 residues. Full variable domain (outside the CDR3, taken from reference TRBV28 and TRBJ2-2): DVKVTQSSRYLVKRTGEKVFLECVQDMDHENMFWYRQDPGLGLRLIYFSYDVKMKEKGDIPEGYSVSREKKERFSLILESASTNQTSMYLCASSRTSLGAGELFFGEGSRLTVL.

The CDR3 here is CACLSRGNTIYF. CDR3 nucleotides: TGTGCCTGCCTATCTCGTGGAAACACCATATATTTT. The rearrangement joins TRBV30 to TRBJ1-3; the D is unclear. Germline CDR1 reads GTSNPN; CDR2 reads SVGIG (reference sequence). Trimming took 6 bases from V and 3 from J, leaving 9 bases between them. The CDR3 extends over 12 amino acids.

The J gene is TRBJ2-2, the V gene TRBV7-7, with D unclear. Germline V CDR1 and CDR2: SSHAT, FNYEAQ (reference sequence). This CDR3 comprises 13 residues. V lost 4 bases to trimming and J lost 6 bases, with 9 bases between them. The CDR3 DNA reads TGTGCCAGCAGCTCCCATTCATCCGGGGAGCTGTTTTTT. Encoded protein: CASSSHSSGELFF.

There are a few counts of this clone. The rearrangement uses TRBV2 and TRBJ2-2, with 7 nucleotides matching TRBD2. This CDR3 region has 15 residues. With 6 bases clipped from V and 7 bases from J, the junction kept 11 bases outside the gene matches. The germline V gene has CDR1 SNHLY and CDR2 FYNNEI. The CDR3 region is CASRAGVGPGGELFF. CDR3 DNA: TGTGCCAGCAGGGCGGGAGTGGGGCCCGGCGGGGAGCTGTTTTTT.

The chain joins TRBV28 to TRBJ2-6, with a possible D match to TRBD2 (6 bases). This CDR3 is 16 amino acids long. Germline assignment: CDR1 MDHEN and CDR2 SYDVKM. V lost 5 bases, J lost 2 bases, and 13 bases lay in between. The CDR3 DNA is TGTGCCAGCAGTGCCCCTCGGGGGACTGGGGCCAACGTCCTGACTTTC. It yields the protein CASSAPRGTGANVLTF. Filled out from reference TRBV28 and TRBJ2-6, the complete variable domain reads DVKVTQSSRYLVKRTGEKVFLECVQDMDHENMFWYRQDPGLGLRLIYFSYDVKMKEKGDIPEGYSVSREKKERFSLILESASTNQTSMYLCASSAPRGTGANVLTFGAGSRLTVL.

The CDR3 region has the DNA TGTGCCAGCAGCCCGGCGGGGCCTATGGGGGTCCCAGAGACCCAGTACTTC. Its translation is CASSPAGPMGVPETQYF. The V and J genes are TRBV7-9 and TRBJ2-5, with D possibly TRBD2 on 6 matching bases. The CDR3 is 17 residues long. Per germline, CDR1 SEHNR and CDR2 FQNEAQ (reference sequence). V was clipped by 5 bases and J by 4 bases, with 23 bases between them. The entire variable domain, with the rest obtained from reference TRBV7-9 and TRBJ2-5, is as follows: DTGVSQNPRHKITKRGQNVTFRCDPISEHNRLYWYRQTLGQGPEFLTYFQNEAQLEKSRLLSDRFSAERPKGSFSTLEIQRTEQGDSAMYLCASSPAGPMGVPETQYFGPGTRLLVL.

This clone appeared many times. This chain links TRBV11-2 with TRBJ2-7, with TRBD2 identical over 14 bases. Germline values: CDR1 SGHAT, CDR2 FQNNGV. CDR3 size: 15 residues. Germline trimming cut 3 bases from V and 3 bases from J; bases unmatched to any gene: 1. The CDR3, as DNA: TGTGCCAGCAGCTTGGGACTAGCGGGGGTCTACGAGCAGTACTTC. Translation gives CASSLGLAGVYEQYF.

This clone was seen a handful of times. This chain uses TRBV3-1 (or the pseudogene TRBV3-2) with TRBJ1-6; D is ambiguous. The CDR3 length is 17 residues. With 7 bases removed from V and 0 bases from J, the gap between germline ends came to 16 bases. CDR1 is LGHDT, CDR2 YNNKEL, per germline (reference sequence). The DNA of the CDR3 is TGTGCCAGCACCTCGAGAGCTCTAAGCTCCTATAATTCACCCCTCCACTTT. Translated: CASTSRALSSYNSPLHF.

The chain employs TRBV5-1 and TRBJ1-2; no definite D call. The CDR3 covers 14 residues. CDR1 and CDR2 from the germline V gene are SGHRS and YFSETQ. The V gene lost 4 bases and the J gene lost 1 base, with 11 bases spanning the gap. CDR3 coding DNA: TGCGCCAGCAGCCCACCCGAGGTTAACTATGGCTACACCTTC. As protein: CASSPPEVNYGYTF.

The chain is built from TRBV11-1 and TRBJ2-7; D unclear. This CDR3 contains 14 residues. The V gene lost 5 bases and the J gene lost 1 base, with 12 bases spanning the gap. Germline V lookup: CDR1 SGHAT, CDR2 FQDESV (reference sequence). CDR3 in amino acids: CASSQEASSYEQYF. As DNA, the CDR3 is TGTGCCAGCAGCCAAGAGGCGTCTTCCTACGAGCAGTACTTC.

The chain joins TRBV6-4 to TRBJ1-1; D not resolved. Germline loops: CDR1 MRHNA, CDR2 SNTAGT. V lost 4 bases and J lost 1, with 7 bases in between. The CDR3 loop spans 13 amino acids. CDR3 coding DNA: TGTGCCAGCAGTGTCTACTCGAACACTGAAGCTTTCTTT. This gives the protein CASSVYSNTEAFF.

V usage is TRBV7-9 and J usage is TRBJ2-7, with TRBD2 matching 11 bases. The CDR3 covers 17 residues. V was pared by 5 bases and J by 0 bases, with 9 bases of the junction left unmatched. The germline CDR1 and CDR2 sequences are SEHNR and FQNEAQ (reference sequence). The CDR3: CASSPPVAGGPSYEQYF. For the CDR3, the DNA is TGTGCCAGCAGCCCCCCCGTAGCGGGAGGGCCCTCCTACGAGCAGTACTTC.

The V and J genes are TRBV5-1 and TRBJ2-7, with TRBD1 matching 9 bases. The V gene end was trimmed by 4 bases and the J gene end by 1 base; junction bases not matched to a gene: 6. This CDR3 has 15 residues. Germline loops: CDR1 SGHRS, CDR2 YFSETQ. In nucleotides, the CDR3 is TGCGCCAGCAGCCGGCGGACAGGGGAATCCTACGAGCAGTACTTC. Protein sequence: CASSRRTGESYEQYF.

The gene calls are TRBV14 and TRBJ1-2; D unclear. V shed 0 bases and J shed 2 bases, with 7 bases lying between them. Germline V gene lookup returns CDR1 SGHDN and CDR2 FVKESK. CDR3 length: 14 amino acids. The CDR3 is CASSQDGQNYGYTF. In DNA, the CDR3 is TGTGCCAGCAGCCAAGATGGGCAGAACTATGGCTACACCTTC. Full variable domain (remainder filled in from reference TRBV14 and TRBJ1-2): EAGVTQFPSHSVIEKGQTVTLRCDPISGHDNLYWYRRVMGKEIKFLLHFVKESKQDESGMPNNRFLAERTGGTYSTLKVQPAELEDSGVYFCASSQDGQNYGYTFGSGTRLTVV.

CDR3 residues: CASSLGGLWDTEAFF. For the CDR3, the DNA is TGTGCCAGCAGCTTGGGAGGACTCTGGGACACTGAAGCTTTCTTT. The chain links TRBV5-6 to TRBJ1-1, with no clear D. This CDR3 is built from 15 residues. Germline CDR1 SGHDT, CDR2 YYEEEE. V lost 0 bases to trimming and J lost 3 bases, with 12 bases between them.

This clone appeared a single time. The chain couples TRBV7-6 to TRBJ2-5, with a tentative D call TRBD1 (5 bases). Trimming pared 8 bases from V and 4 bases from J, leaving 20 bases between. The germline CDR1 and CDR2 sequences are SGHVS and FNYEAQ. The CDR3 extends over 15 amino acids. Here the CDR3 DNA reads TGTGCCAGCGGGGCTACTGGCGAGCCGGGAGAGACCCAGTACTTC. Protein product: CASGATGEPGETQYF.

This chain links TRBV19 with TRBJ2-1; D might be TRBD2 (6 bases). Germline values: CDR1 LNHDA, CDR2 SQIVND (reference sequence). The CDR3 contains 18 residues. Trimming removed 5 bases at V and 0 bases at J, with 20 bases between. This CDR3 reads CASSYGFTGLSSYNEQFF. CDR3 nucleotides: TGTGCCAGTAGTTACGGGTTTACGGGACTGAGCTCCTACAATGAGCAGTTCTTC.

The V gene is TRBV19, the J gene TRBJ2-3; 10 bases match TRBD2. The V gene's germline CDR1 is LNHDA and CDR2 SQIVND (reference sequence). The length of the CDR3 is 15 residues. V lost 8 bases, J lost 5 bases, and 10 bases stayed unmatched. The CDR3 here is CASGRAGGQGDTQYF. CDR3 in DNA: TGTGCCAGTGGGAGAGCGGGAGGGCAAGGAGATACGCAGTATTTT.

The chain employs TRBV9 and TRBJ2-3; perhaps TRBD2 as D (5 bases). CDR3 length: 15 residues. The V and J ends lost 0 bases and 2 bases respectively, with 10 bases between them. CDR1 is SGDLS, CDR2 YYNGEE, per germline. CDR3 sequence reads: CASSVDPGITDTQYF. In nucleotides, the CDR3 is TGTGCCAGCAGCGTAGATCCGGGGATCACAGATACGCAGTATTTT.